The 5 T cell receptor beta chains below were found in one sample sequenced in a study of blood T cell repertoires in COVID-19. The method was immunoSEQ multiplex PCR; TCRdb's version includes in-frame clones alone and lacks a portion of them. The data contain about 340,000 clones, 70% to 90% of them seen just once; the ten biggest clones take up about 7.6%. Material: peripheral blood. The receptors were sampled from a woman aged 55-69 years with COVID-19, enrolled during active disease.

This chain joins TRBV5-1 and TRBJ2-2; D is unresolved. CDR3 size: 14 residues. Germline CDR1 is SGHRS and CDR2 is YFSETQ. Trimming took 2 bases from V and 1 from J, leaving 6 bases between them. DNA of the CDR3: TGCGCCAGCAGCTTTTCGGGGAACACCGGGGAGCTGTTTTTT. This gives the protein CASSFSGNTGELFF. The whole variable domain, remainder taken from reference TRBV5-1 and TRBJ2-2, is KAGVTQTPRYLIKTRGQQVTLSCSPISGHRSVSWYQQTPGQGLQFLFEYFSETQRNKGNFPGRFSGRQFSNSRSEMNVSTLELGDSALYLCASSFSGNTGELFFGEGSRLTVL.

CDR3 DNA sequence: TGTGCCAGCAGCCTAAGTAGCGGGGGGTGGGCAGATACGCAGTATTTT. This encodes CASSLSSGGWADTQYF. The chain links TRBV7-2 to TRBJ2-3, with TRBD2 identical over 10 bases. The CDR3 is 16 amino acids. V lost 5 bases, J lost 4 bases, and 9 bases stayed unmatched. Germline CDR1 and CDR2: SGHTA and FQGNSA.

CDR3 sequence: CASSQDKKANGGYTF. The CDR3 DNA reads as TGCGCCAGCAGCCAAGATAAGAAAGCCAACGGTGGCTACACCTTC. The chain couples TRBV4-3 to TRBJ1-2; D call uncertain. Germline CDR1 is LGHNA and CDR2 is YSLEER. The V gene lost 0 bases and the J gene lost 7 bases, with 15 bases spanning the gap. The CDR3 totals 15 residues.

J is TRBJ1-2 and V is TRBV30, with D perhaps matching TRBD1 (5 bases). There are 15 residues in the CDR3. Germline CDR1 is GTSNPN and CDR2 is SVGIG (reference sequence). V shed 2 bases and J shed 3 bases, with 16 bases lying between them. The CDR3: CAWSLRAGPYYGYTF. DNA for the CDR3: TGTGCCTGGAGTCTTAGGGCAGGGCCCTACTATGGCTACACCTTC.

This clone has more than one count but fewer than ten. The chain employs TRBV19 and TRBJ1-2; unclear D gene. V lost 4 bases, J lost 5 bases, and 8 bases lay in between. CDR1 is LNHDA and CDR2 is SQIVND in the germline V gene (reference sequence). The CDR3 sequence is 12 residues long. CDR3 in amino acids: CASSNRQYGYTF. The CDR3 DNA sequence: TGTGCCAGTAGTAACCGACAATATGGCTACACCTTC.